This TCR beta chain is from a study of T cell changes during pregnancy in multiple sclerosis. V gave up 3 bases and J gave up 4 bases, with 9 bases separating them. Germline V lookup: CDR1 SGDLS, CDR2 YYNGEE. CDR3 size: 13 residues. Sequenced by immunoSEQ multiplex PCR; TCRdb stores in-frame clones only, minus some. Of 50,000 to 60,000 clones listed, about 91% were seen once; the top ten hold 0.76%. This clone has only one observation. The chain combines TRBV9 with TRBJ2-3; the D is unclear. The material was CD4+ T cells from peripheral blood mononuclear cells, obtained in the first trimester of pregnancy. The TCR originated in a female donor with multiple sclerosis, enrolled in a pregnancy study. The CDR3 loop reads CASSEVASDTQYF. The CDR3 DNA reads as TGTGCCAGCAGCGAGGTAGCCTCAGATACGCAGTATTTT.